Presented here are 14 T cell receptor beta chains from one specimen sequenced in a study of tumor-infiltrating lymphocytes in primary liver carcinoma (dated by TCRdb to 2016 to 2017). The sequencing machine was an Illumina HiSeq 2500. TCRbeta-specific cDNA was reverse-transcribed from about 520 ng total RNA using a constant-region primer and ProtoScript II reverse transcriptase. Construction of the TCRbeta libraries relied on three nested rounds of multiplex PCR, following a slightly modified ARM-PCR procedure. The first two PCR rounds used multiplex TRBV1-TRBV30 forward primers with a Cbeta reverse primer, each for about 9 cycles. The public reads were reanalyzed by TCRdb: fastp trimming at Q25, MiXCR alignment, in-frame beta chains only. Identical CDR3 protein sequences are pooled into one entry, listed with their most common genes and DNA. The table for this sample lists around 47,000 distinct CDR3 sequences; 65% to 85% of them were counted only once. Roughly 19% of the sample lies in the top ten.

Without any cell sorting, total RNA and DNA were extracted together from roughly 21-30 mg of bulk tissue using the AllPrep DNA/RNA mini kit. Material for sequencing was liver tumor tissue from sampling region 2. The cell subset or site label here, explained by the study, means: tumor region T2, inferior pole. The receptors here all came from a man aged 35 to 55 with primary liver carcinoma and hepatitis B virus infection.

The chain uses TRBV6-2 or TRBV6-3 and TRBJ2-7, with D possibly being TRBD1 (5 bases). V gave up 11 bases and J gave up 2 bases, with 16 bases separating them. Germline assignment: CDR1 MNHEY and CDR2 SVGEGT. This CDR3 has 13 residues. CDR3 in amino acids: CAGNPIGAYEQYF. The CDR3 bases are TGTGCCGGCAACCCTATAGGGGCCTACGAGCAGTACTTC.

This clonotype was detected ten times or more. The chain recombines TRBV7-2 with TRBJ2-1; possibly TRBD2 for D (6 bases). Germline CDR1 is SGHTA and CDR2 is FQGNSA. With 6 bases removed from V and 2 bases from J, the gap between germline ends came to 14 bases. The CDR3 has 15 amino acids. DNA for the CDR3: TGTGCCAGCAGGGAGGGAGCTAGACCCTACAATGAGCAGTTCTTC. Translated, it gives CASREGARPYNEQFF.

Of note for this clonotype: This clone may be a read error of a much larger clone one base away. The chain joins TRBV7-2 to TRBJ1-5; D possibly corresponds to TRBD1 (5 bases). Trimming removed 6 bases from V and 10 bases from J, with 13 bases in between. This CDR3 spans 12 amino acids. CDR1 is SGHTA, CDR2 FQGNSA, per germline. DNA for the CDR3: TGTGCCAGCAGTTACGCAGGGCACCCCCAGCATTTT. This translates into CASSYAGHPQHF.

On this clonotype: At one of its ends the junction is not consistent with the germline gene, which may arise from a read error. The V call is TRBV29-1, the J call TRBJ2-1; 7 nucleotides align to TRBD2. CDR1 SQVTM and CDR2 ANQGSEA come from the germline V gene. CDR3 length: 14 residues. The CDR3 loop is CSVQAGNSYNELLF. CDR3 bases: TGCAGCGTCCAAGCGGGAAACTCCTACAATGAGCTGTTGTTC.

As regards this clonotype: This may arise from a read error, as a much more abundant clone is one base away. The J gene is TRBJ2-1, the V gene TRBV19, with TRBD2 as a possible D gene (6 bases). Looked up from germline, CDR1 is LNHDA and CDR2 is SQIVND (reference sequence). Trimming took off 3 bases at V and 6 bases at J, with 12 bases between the two ends. The CDR3 has 14 amino acids. Here the CDR3 reads CASSIWGGANEQFF. The DNA for the CDR3 is TGTGCCAGTAGTATCTGGGGCGGGGCCAATGAGCAGTTCTTC.

The chain links TRBV5-4 to TRBJ1-6; D call uncertain. CDR3 length equals 16 residues. Trimming removed 4 bases from V and 9 bases from J, with 20 bases in between. Per germline, CDR1 SGHNT and CDR2 YYREEE (reference sequence). Here the CDR3 DNA reads TGTGCCAGCAGCACCACAGCGGGGTCGAGGGTTTCACCCCTCCACTTT. Translated, it gives CASSTTAGSRVSPLHF. Variable domain in full (rest from reference TRBV5-4 and TRBJ1-6): ETGVTQSPTHLIKTRGQQVTLRCSSQSGHNTVSWYQQALGQGPQFIFQYYREEENGRGNFPPRFSGLQFPNYSSELNVNALELDDSALYLCASSTTAGSRVSPLHFGNGTRLTVT.

On this clonotype itself: One end of the junction varies from germline; a read error may be responsible. This chain's CDR3 is CASGLRAGSTQPQHF. The CDR3 DNA follows: TGTGCCAGCGGCTTGCGGGCGGGCTCAACACAGCCCCAGCATTTT. The gene calls are TRBV5-6 and TRBJ1-5; no definite D call. The CDR3 has 15 amino acids. Germline CDR1 reads SGHDT; CDR2 reads YYEEEE.

A remark on this clonotype: One junction end disagrees with the germline gene, perhaps due to a read error. This chain joins TRBV5-1 and TRBJ2-1; 7 nucleotides align to TRBD2. The CDR3 runs 15 residues. Germline CDR1 SGHRS, CDR2 YFSETQ. This chain's CDR3 is CASSPVGGSNNDQFF. CDR3 nucleotide sequence: TGCGCCAGCAGCCCGGTGGGGGGGTCGAACAATGATCAGTTTTTC.

Concerning this clonotype: The junction does not match germline at one end; this may be a read error. J is TRBJ2-3 and V is TRBV29-1; D uncertain. The CDR3 is made up of 12 amino acids. Per germline, CDR1 SQVTM and CDR2 ANQGSEA. The chain's CDR3 is CGALPSTDKQCF. The DNA of the CDR3 is TGCGGCGCCCTGCCATCCACAGATAAGCAGTGTTTT.

At least ten counts were recorded for this clonotype. The chain recombines TRBV5-5 with TRBJ2-1; 11 bases match TRBD2. CDR3 size: 15 residues. The trim removed 3 bases at V and 7 bases at J, leaving 6 bases unmatched. Germline lookup yields CDR1 SGHKS and CDR2 YYEKEE (reference sequence). The CDR3 nucleotides are TGTGCCAGCAGCTCGGGACTAGCGGACGAAAATGAGCAGTTCTTC. Encoded protein: CASSSGLADENEQFF.

This rearrangement joins TRBV11-2 to TRBJ2-1; D remains ambiguous. Germline CDR1 and CDR2: SGHAT and FQNNGV. The CDR3 is made up of 13 amino acids. V shed 11 bases and J shed 4 bases, with 15 bases lying between them. CDR3 sequence (DNA): TGTGCCTGCGACTCAGAATTATACAATGAGCAGTTCTTC. It codes for CACDSELYNEQFF.

CDR3 residues: CANNSGGSSVGACTDTQYF. In DNA form, the CDR3 reads TGTGCCAACAACTCTGGGGGAAGCTCTGTTGGAGCCTGCACAGATACGCAGTATTTT. This chain links TRBV11-1 with TRBJ2-3; D may match TRBD1 or TRBD2 (5 bases each). Deletions cut 10 bases from V and 1 base from J, with 30 bases between. Germline V CDR1 and CDR2: SGHAT, FQDESV (reference sequence). The CDR3 extends over 19 amino acids.

Notes on this clonotype: The missing conserved phenylalanine or tryptophan at the end of this CDR3 makes a read error likely. The CDR3 protein is CGVEVDRGRAETQYL. Written as DNA, the CDR3 is TGCGGCGTTGAAGTGGACAGGGGGCGAGCAGAGACCCAGTACTTA. This chain joins TRBV29-1 and TRBJ2-5; 11 bases agree with TRBD1. CDR1 is SQVTM and CDR2 is ANQGSEA in the germline V gene. The CDR3 sequence is 15 residues long.

As for this clonotype: Given the absence of the conserved phenylalanine or tryptophan at the CDR3 end, a read error is likely. The CDR3 region is CSGGQGSGELFL. For the CDR3, the DNA is TGCAGCGGTGGACAGGGATCCGGGGAGCTGTTTCTT. The V call is TRBV29-1, the J call TRBJ2-2; 8 bases align to TRBD1. The V gene end was trimmed by 7 bases and the J gene end by 6 bases; junction bases not matched to a gene: 4. This CDR3 region has 12 residues. Germline V CDR1 and CDR2: SQVTM, ANQGSEA.